Each of the 11 T cell receptor beta chains below was sequenced from the same sample in a study of T-cell reconstitution after alpha-beta-depleted transplantation in children. Unique molecular identifiers were used in preparing the TCRbeta library. TCRdb independently ran MiXCR on the PCR reads; one entry per CDR3 protein. The table shows under 850,000 distinct CDR3 sequences, with about 12% occurring only once. Material: PBMCs, obtained before TCRalphabeta/CD19-depleted stem cell transplant. These receptors came from a girl aged 2-10 years with congenital amegakaryocytic thrombocytopenia, due to receive a stem cell transplant.

The chain joins TRBV12-3 or TRBV12-4 to TRBJ2-3, with 7 bases lining up with TRBD2. V gave up 7 bases and J gave up 5 bases; unmatched junction bases: 9. The CDR3 sequence is 14 residues long. The CDR3 sequence: CASTQREGGDTQYF. In DNA, the CDR3 is TGTGCCAGCACTCAGCGGGAAGGTGGAGATACGCAGTATTTT.

The J gene is TRBJ2-3, the V gene TRBV7-9, with TRBD2 matching over 11 bases. This CDR3 region has 17 residues. CDR1 is SEHNR, CDR2 FQNEAQ, per germline (reference sequence). V shed 3 bases, J shed 6 bases, and the junction held 11 bases outside the gene matches. The CDR3, as DNA: TGTGCCAGCAGCTTCTCAGGACTAGCGGGTCAGAAGGATACGCAGTATTTT. Amino acid sequence: CASSFSGLAGQKDTQYF.

This clonotype has a count of ten or more. This chain links TRBV10-3 with TRBJ2-5; weak D call: TRBD1 (6 bases). This CDR3 contains 16 residues. V gave up 2 bases and J gave up 5 bases, with 18 bases separating them. Germline V gene sequence: CDR1 ENHRY, CDR2 SYGVKD. CDR3 loop: CAISEAGTKGKETQYF. The CDR3 DNA follows: TGTGCCATCAGTGAGGCCGGGACAAAAGGGAAGGAGACCCAGTACTTC.

This clonotype was found many times. This chain joins TRBV20-1 and TRBJ2-2; D is undetermined. Trimming cost V 6 bases and J 2 bases, with 13 bases left between them. The CDR3 has 14 residues. Germline CDR1 DFQATT, CDR2 SNEGSKA (reference sequence). The CDR3 DNA sequence: TGCAGTGCCTCTAAGGACGAAAACACCGGGGAGCTGTTTTTT. It yields the protein CSASKDENTGELFF.

This clonotype was seen a few times. The V gene is TRBV7-8, the J gene TRBJ2-1; D is possibly TRBD2 (5 bases). Germline V gene data show CDR1 as SGHVS and CDR2 as FQNEAQ. The V gene lost 2 bases and the J gene lost 9 bases, with 11 bases spanning the gap. The CDR3 length is 13 residues. In nucleotides, the CDR3 is TGTGCCAGCAGCTTATCAGCGGAGAGTGAGCAGTTCTTC. As protein: CASSLSAESEQFF.

The sample holds many counts of this clonotype. The rearrangement uses TRBV12-3 or TRBV12-4 and TRBJ2-7; D is undetermined. V was clipped by 1 base and J by 5 bases, with 15 bases between them. The length of the CDR3 is 15 residues. The CDR3: CASSLGALAANEQYF. The CDR3 DNA is TGTGCCAGCAGTTTAGGGGCCCTCGCGGCCAACGAGCAGTACTTC.

The CDR3: CARRPPRWDRGDGNGYTF. The CDR3 region has the DNA TGTGCCAGGCGCCCCCCCCGCTGGGACAGGGGGGATGGAAATGGCTACACCTTC. The V gene is TRBV4-2, the J gene TRBJ1-2, with TRBD1 matching 11 bases. Unmatched junction bases numbered 21, after V lost 9 bases and J lost 6 bases. In germline, CDR1 is LGHNA, CDR2 YNFKEQ. This CDR3 comprises 18 residues.

This rearrangement joins TRBV12-3 or TRBV12-4 to TRBJ2-7; 8 bases are shared with TRBD1. The J segment lost 2 bases and the V segment lost 5 bases, leaving 8 bases of the junction unmatched. This CDR3 has 15 amino acids. The CDR3 DNA reads as TGTGCCAGCAGTCCTTGGACAGGGCGGACCTACGAGCAGTACTTC. Its protein product is CASSPWTGRTYEQYF.

The V and J genes are TRBV5-1 and TRBJ2-6; D not certain. CDR1 SGHRS and CDR2 YFSETQ come from the germline V gene. The CDR3 has 16 amino acids. Trimming took 4 bases from V and 0 from J, leaving 11 bases between them. The CDR3 region has the DNA TGCGCCAGCAGCGCGTCTTCTCACTCTGGGGCCAACGTCCTGACTTTC. Translated, it gives CASSASSHSGANVLTF.

The rearrangement uses TRBV28 and TRBJ2-3; maybe TRBD1 (7 bases). Trimming took off 5 bases at V and 5 bases at J, with 14 bases between the two ends. The CDR3 has 14 amino acids. Germline V gene sequence: CDR1 MDHEN, CDR2 SYDVKM. CDR3 sequence: CASSRQGLGDTQYF. DNA for the CDR3: TGTGCCAGCAGTCGACAGGGACTCGGAGATACGCAGTATTTT.

This rearrangement joins TRBV25-1 to TRBJ2-1; TRBD1 aligns across 10 bases. The CDR3 consists of 14 residues. The V gene end was trimmed by 6 bases and the J gene end by 8 bases; junction bases not matched to a gene: 7. Germline values: CDR1 MGHDK, CDR2 SYGVNS. CDR3 nucleotide sequence: TGTGCCAGCAGATCCGGGACAGGGGTTTATGAGCAGTTCTTC. Amino acid sequence: CASRSGTGVYEQFF.